Listed below are T cell receptor beta chains from one sample, sequenced in a study of T cell responses to AZD1222 COVID-19 vaccine. Some clones are missing from TCRdb's copy, which holds only in-frame ones; the method was immunoSEQ multiplex PCR. The sample gives around 84,000 clones, around 88% of which show up once; about a tenth is in the top ten. This material consisted of peripheral blood, taken on day 0 of MenACWY control vaccination. These receptors all come from an adult in good health. Both conserved end residues are part of each CDR3. The order of the fields is J gene, D gene, clone size, V gene, CDR3 protein, CDR3 DNA. The D gene is left open where the match is weak. Clone sizes are given selectively: once, few, many, or a class where the clone is expanded.

>TRBJ2-2|NA|NA|TRBV6-4
CASSDRDTGELFF
TGTGCCAGCAGTGACAGGGACACCGGGGAGCTGTTTTTT
>TRBJ1-6|NA|NA|TRBV27
CASSYSPERDSPLHF
TGTGCCAGCAGTTACTCTCCAGAACGCGATTCACCCCTCCACTTT
>TRBJ2-3|NA|NA|TRBV15
CATSRWRGLGTDTQYF
TGTGCCACCAGCAGATGGAGGGGGCTGGGCACAGATACGCAGTATTTT
>TRBJ1-5|NA|NA|TRBV15
CATSSDYSNQPQHF
TGTGCCACCAGCAGTGATTATAGCAATCAGCCCCAGCATTTT
>TRBJ1-4|NA|NA|TRBV5-1
CASSLGGPSSEKLFF
TGCGCCAGCAGCTTGGGGGGTCCGTCTAGTGAAAAACTGTTTTTT
>TRBJ1-2|NA|NA|TRBV28
CASSLSGRYGYTF
TGTGCCAGCAGTTTATCGGGCCGCTATGGCTACACCTTC
>TRBJ2-2|NA|NA|TRBV19
CASTHRRNTGELFF
TGTGCCAGTACCCATCGGAGGAACACCGGGGAGCTGTTTTTT
>TRBJ1-3|NA|NA|TRBV28
CASSNPGPKGNTIYF
TGTGCCAGCAGCAATCCGGGACCTAAAGGAAACACCATATATTTT
>TRBJ2-7|TRBD1|NA|TRBV6-5
CASRPRGRGEQYF
TGTGCCAGCAGACCCAGGGGGCGAGGAGAGCAGTACTTC
>TRBJ1-4|TRBD1|NA|TRBV5-5
CASSLTGDAEKLFF
TGTGCCAGCAGCTTGACAGGGGACGCGGAAAAACTGTTTTTT
>TRBJ2-5|NA|NA|TRBV6-2/TRBV6-3
CASSYSTRPQETQYF
TGTGCCAGCAGTTACAGTACTAGACCTCAAGAGACCCAGTACTTC
>TRBJ1-4|NA|once|TRBV3-1/TRBV3-2
CASSRDIGDEKLFF
TGTGCCAGCAGCCGGGACATTGGGGATGAAAAACTGTTTTTT
>TRBJ2-7|NA|NA|TRBV19
CASSRTHPGNEQYF
TGTGCCAGTAGTAGAACACACCCCGGGAACGAGCAGTACTTC
>TRBJ2-2|NA|few|TRBV7-2
CASSLAGGDTGELFF
TGTGCCAGCAGCTTAGCCGGCGGGGACACCGGGGAGCTGTTTTTT
>TRBJ1-1|NA|NA|TRBV30
CAWKGQLLNTEAFF
TGTGCCTGGAAGGGCCAGCTTCTGAACACTGAAGCTTTCTTT
>TRBJ2-7|NA|large|TRBV25-1
CASADGAYEQYF
TGTGCCAGCGCTGACGGGGCCTACGAGCAGTACTTC
>TRBJ2-3|TRBD2|few|TRBV7-2
CASSFGGGLGTDTQYF
TGTGCCAGCAGCTTTGGGGGGGGGTTAGGCACAGATACGCAGTATTTT
>TRBJ2-7|TRBD1|NA|TRBV28
CASSEQGALHEQYF
TGTGCCAGCAGTGAACAGGGGGCTTTGCACGAGCAGTACTTC
>TRBJ1-6|NA|NA|TRBV27
CASSLQAIDSPLHF
TGTGCCAGCAGTTTACAGGCCATTGATTCACCCCTCCACTTT
>TRBJ2-5|TRBD2|NA|TRBV9
CASSVEGAGGQETQYF
TGTGCCAGCAGCGTAGAGGGAGCGGGGGGGCAAGAGACCCAGTACTTC
>TRBJ1-3|NA|NA|TRBV24-1
CATALSGVPGNTIYF
TGTGCCACCGCATTATCAGGGGTTCCTGGAAACACCATATATTTT
>TRBJ1-5|NA|few|TRBV19
CASSSPRGGLDQPQHF
TGTGCCAGTAGTAGCCCCCGGGGAGGGTTGGATCAGCCCCAGCATTTT
>TRBJ2-1|NA|NA|TRBV30
CAWSVSYNEQFF
TGTGCCTGGAGCGTCTCCTACAATGAGCAGTTCTTC
>TRBJ2-2|NA|NA|TRBV18
CASSPTDLGGTNTGELFF
TGTGCCAGCTCACCTACGGACCTGGGGGGTACGAACACCGGGGAGCTGTTTTTT